Sequencing of this T cell receptor (beta chain) was carried out in a study of beta chain features in type 1 diabetes. The CDR3 has 16 amino acids. CDR1 and CDR2 from the germline V gene are SGHTA and FQGTGA. The trim removed 5 bases at V and 9 bases at J, leaving 15 bases unmatched. TCRB transcripts that were expressed got sequenced, as all of the isolated RNA had been reverse transcribed. The data were produced by immunoSEQ multiplex PCR, yet TCRdb's version contains in-frame clones alone and is incomplete. The table lists 50,000 or so clones, roughly two fifths of them singletons, with about 1.5% in the top ten. A remark on this clone: Its specificity is not known.

Study findings and constraints: A moderate, significant TCRB CDR3 shortening appeared in type 1 diabetes across four CD4+ subsets.

The rearrangement joins TRBV7-3 to TRBJ2-1; 8 nucleotides agree with TRBD2. The clonotype originates from a man younger than 45 with type 1 diabetes. The sequenced material came from Tregs from blood. The DNA for the CDR3 is TGTGCCAGCAGCGCGGGGGGAAGCGGGGCGAGGGGTGAGCAGTTCTTC. Translation gives CASSAGGSGARGEQFF.